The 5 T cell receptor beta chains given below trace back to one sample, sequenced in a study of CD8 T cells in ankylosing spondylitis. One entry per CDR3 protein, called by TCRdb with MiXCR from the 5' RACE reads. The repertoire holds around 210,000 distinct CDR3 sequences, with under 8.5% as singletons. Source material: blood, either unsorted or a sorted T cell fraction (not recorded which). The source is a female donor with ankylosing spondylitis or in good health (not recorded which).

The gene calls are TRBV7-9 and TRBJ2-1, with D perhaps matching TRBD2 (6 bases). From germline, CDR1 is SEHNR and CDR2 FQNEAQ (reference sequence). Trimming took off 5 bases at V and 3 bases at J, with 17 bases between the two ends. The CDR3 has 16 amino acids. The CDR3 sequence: CASSGIRDSIYNEQFF. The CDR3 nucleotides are TGTGCCAGCAGCGGTATACGGGACTCCATCTACAATGAGCAGTTCTTC. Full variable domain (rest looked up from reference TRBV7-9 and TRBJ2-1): DTGVSQNPRHKITKRGQNVTFRCDPISEHNRLYWYRQTLGQGPEFLTYFQNEAQLEKSRLLSDRFSAERPKGSFSTLEIQRTEQGDSAMYLCASSGIRDSIYNEQFFGPGTRLTVL.

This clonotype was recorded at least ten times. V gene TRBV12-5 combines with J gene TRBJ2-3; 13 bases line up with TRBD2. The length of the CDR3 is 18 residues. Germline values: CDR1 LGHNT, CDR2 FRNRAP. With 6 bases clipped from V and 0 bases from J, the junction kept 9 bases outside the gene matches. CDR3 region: CASGLGLAGARSTDTQYF. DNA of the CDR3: TGTGCTAGTGGACTTGGACTAGCGGGAGCCCGAAGCACAGATACGCAGTATTTT.

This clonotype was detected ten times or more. The CDR3 DNA reads as TGCGCCAGCAGCCAAGATTGGGGACCGATCAGCGAGCAGTACTTC. Encoded protein: CASSQDWGPISEQYF. The chain carries TRBV4-3 and TRBJ2-7; D possibly matches TRBD1 or TRBD2 (5 bases each). CDR3 size: 15 residues. CDR1 and CDR2 (germline): LGHNA, YSLEER. Deletions cut 0 bases from V and 6 bases from J, with 15 bases between.

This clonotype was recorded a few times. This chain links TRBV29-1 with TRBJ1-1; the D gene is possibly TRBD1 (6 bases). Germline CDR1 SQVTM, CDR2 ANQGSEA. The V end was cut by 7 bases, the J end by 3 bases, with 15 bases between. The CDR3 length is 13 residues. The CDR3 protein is CSGGGGLDTEAFF. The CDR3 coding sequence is TGCAGCGGGGGAGGGGGGCTCGACACTGAAGCTTTCTTT.

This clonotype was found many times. The CDR3 here is CASSSGGDEAFF. CDR3 nucleotides: TGCGCCAGCAGCTCGGGGGGAGATGAAGCTTTCTTT. The chain links TRBV5-1 to TRBJ1-1, with D possibly TRBD1 on 5 matching bases. V gave up 3 bases and J gave up 7 bases, with 10 bases separating them. The CDR3 has 12 residues. Germline loops: CDR1 SGHRS, CDR2 YFSETQ.